This passage covers 9 T cell receptor beta chains from one sample sequenced in a study of blood T cell repertoires in COVID-19. The table came from immunoSEQ multiplex PCR; TCRdb's copy has only in-frame clones and leaves some out. The sample yields 150,000 or so clones, more than 75% seen once. Sequenced input: peripheral blood. These receptors were obtained from a man aged 60 to 69 with active or convalescent COVID-19.

V usage is TRBV4-2 and J usage is TRBJ2-3; 15 bases line up with TRBD2. The V and J ends lost 5 bases and 4 bases, in that order; junction bases with no gene match: 10. Germline V gene data show CDR1 as LGHNA and CDR2 as YNFKEQ. The CDR3 extends over 18 amino acids. CDR3 coding DNA: TGTGCCAGCAGCAGGTCCGGGACTAGCGGGGGGCGGGCAGATACGCAGTATTTT. Protein product: CASSRSGTSGGRADTQYF.

A single count supports this clone. The chain uses TRBV3-1 (or the pseudogene TRBV3-2) and TRBJ2-7; D remains ambiguous. The germline CDR1 and CDR2 sequences are LGHDT and YNNKEL (reference sequence). CDR3 length: 13 residues. V was pared by 1 base and J by 2 bases, with 6 bases between. The CDR3 DNA reads as TGTGCCAGCAGCCAAGTCAATGCCTACGAGCAGTACTTC. It specifies CASSQVNAYEQYF.

The CDR3: CASSLAASGETQYF. CDR3 DNA sequence: TGTGCCAGCAGCTTGGCGGCTAGCGGGGAGACCCAGTACTTC. V and J are TRBV5-4 and TRBJ2-5, with TRBD2 identical over 8 bases. Germline CDR1 SGHNT, CDR2 YYREEE (reference sequence). CDR3 length: 14 residues. V dropped 0 bases and J dropped 5; count of bases not matched to a gene: 3.

The V call is TRBV6-5, the J call TRBJ1-6, with TRBD1 matching 7 bases. The V gene's germline CDR1 is MNHEY and CDR2 SVGAGI. The V gene end was trimmed by 5 bases and the J gene end by 8 bases; junction bases not matched to a gene: 6. This CDR3 is built from 14 residues. The CDR3 nucleotides read TGTGCCAGCAGTCCTAACAGGGGATATTCACCCCTCCACTTT. Translated, it gives CASSPNRGYSPLHF.

This clone appeared a few times. This chain connects TRBV5-1 to TRBJ1-1; TRBD1 matches at 9 bases. The V gene's germline CDR1 is SGHRS and CDR2 YFSETQ. The CDR3 length is 14 residues. V trimming: 4 bases; J trimming: 3 bases; junction bases outside the gene matches: 4. Here the CDR3 DNA reads TGCGCCAGCAGCCCCCGGACAGGGGACACTGAAGCTTTCTTT. Encoded protein: CASSPRTGDTEAFF.

The V gene is TRBV27, the J gene TRBJ1-5, with D possibly TRBD1 on 6 matching bases. Per the germline V gene, CDR1 is MNHEY and CDR2 is SMNVEV (reference sequence). Trimming stripped 3 bases from V and 6 bases from J, with 18 bases between. The CDR3 length is 16 residues. CDR3 loop: CASSFHGQGTGQPQHF. As DNA, the CDR3 is TGTGCCAGCAGTTTCCACGGTCAGGGGACGGGTCAGCCCCAGCATTTT.

This chain connects TRBV5-4 to TRBJ1-4; maybe TRBD1 (6 bases). Trimming removed 0 bases from V and 8 bases from J, with 23 bases in between. The germline CDR1 and CDR2 sequences are SGHNT and YYREEE (reference sequence). CDR3 length equals 18 residues. This CDR3 reads CASSLDPPWGAGEEKLFF. Here the CDR3 DNA reads TGTGCCAGCAGCTTGGACCCCCCCTGGGGGGCGGGAGAAGAAAAACTGTTTTTT. Variable domain in full (rest from reference TRBV5-4 and TRBJ1-4): ETGVTQSPTHLIKTRGQQVTLRCSSQSGHNTVSWYQQALGQGPQFIFQYYREEENGRGNFPPRFSGLQFPNYSSELNVNALELDDSALYLCASSLDPPWGAGEEKLFFGSGTQLSVL.

The rearrangement uses TRBV4-2 and TRBJ2-5; maybe TRBD2 (5 bases). The ends were cut back, 0 bases at V and 2 bases at J, with 16 bases in the middle. The CDR3 is 17 residues long. In germline, CDR1 is LGHNA, CDR2 YNFKEQ. In nucleotides, the CDR3 is TGTGCCAGCAGCCAAGATCAATGGAGGACGCGTCAAGAGACCCAGTACTTC. Translation: CASSQDQWRTRQETQYF.

The chain joins TRBV7-8 to TRBJ1-2; D gene uncertain. CDR1 is SGHVS, CDR2 FQNEAQ, per germline. The V end was cut by 5 bases, the J end by 0 bases, with 10 bases between. This CDR3 is built from 14 residues. The CDR3 loop is CASSNLAANYGYTF. CDR3 coding DNA: TGTGCCAGCAGCAACCTCGCAGCTAACTATGGCTACACCTTC. The entire variable domain, with the rest obtained from reference TRBV7-8 and TRBJ1-2, is as follows: GAGVSQSPRYKVAKRGQDVALRCDPISGHVSLFWYQQALGQGPEFLTYFQNEAQLDKSGLPSDRFFAERPEGSVSTLKIQRTQQEDSAVYLCASSNLAANYGYTFGSGTRLTVV.